A selection of T cell receptor beta chains follows, all from one sample in a study of human versus mouse CDR3 diversity and MHC coevolution. Sequencing used immunoSEQ multiplex PCR; TCRdb keeps in-frame clones, though not all of them. The table shows about 77,000 clones, with roughly 90% occurring only once. Material for sequencing was naive CD4+ T cells from blood. The receptors were gathered from a person aged 25 to 75 in good health. Both conserved end residues are part of each CDR3. A D gene is named only where the DNA matches it firmly. A clone size is listed for some rows: how often the clone was seen (once, few, many), or a class if it is expanded.

V,J,D,length,size,DNA,CDR3
TRBV6-4,TRBJ2-2,-,15,-,TGTGCCAGCAGGCGGGACAGCTCGAACACCGGGGAGCTGTTTTTT,CASRRDSSNTGELFF
TRBV6-5,TRBJ1-6,TRBD1,14,-,TGTGCCAGCAGAGTGACAGGGGGAGATTCACCCCTCCACTTT,CASRVTGGDSPLHF
TRBV5-6,TRBJ2-3,-,14,once,TGTGCCAGCAGCTTGTACCAGGGCCCAGATACGCAGTATTTT,CASSLYQGPDTQYF
TRBV11-2,TRBJ2-7,-,14,-,TGTGCCAGCAGCTTTCCCAGGGGCCACTACGAGCAGTACTTC,CASSFPRGHYEQYF
TRBV30,TRBJ1-2,TRBD1,14,-,TGTGCCTGGAGTGTGGACAGGGGGAACTATGGCTACACCTTC,CAWSVDRGNYGYTF
TRBV28,TRBJ1-1,-,12,once,TGTGCCAGCAGTTTACCCCCCAGGGCGGCTTTCTTT,CASSLPPRAAFF
TRBV30,TRBJ1-1,-,13,-,TGTGCCTGGAACTACAAAATGAACACTGAAGCTTTCTTT,CAWNYKMNTEAFF
TRBV10-3,TRBJ2-7,TRBD2,14,-,TGTGCCATCAGTCCACTTAGCGGGAGCTACGAGCAGTACTTC,CAISPLSGSYEQYF
TRBV9,TRBJ1-2,TRBD1,14,-,TGTGCCAGCAGCGTAGAGGGCAGGGGGTACGGCTACACCTTC,CASSVEGRGYGYTF
TRBV27,TRBJ2-7,TRBD1,14,-,TGTGCCAGCAGTTCGTACGGGACAGCGTACGAGCAGTACTTC,CASSSYGTAYEQYF
TRBV5-6,TRBJ2-2,TRBD2,16,-,TGTGCCAGCAGCTGGGGACTAGCGGGGGACACCGGGGAGCTGTTTTTT,CASSWGLAGDTGELFF
TRBV4-2,TRBJ1-4,-,15,once,TGTGCCAGCAGCCAAGATTACAGGCGGGGGGAAAAACTGTTTTTT,CASSQDYRRGEKLFF
TRBV6-1,TRBJ2-3,-,15,-,TGTGCCAGCAAGGGGGACGGACCGGGCACAGATACGCAGTATTTT,CASKGDGPGTDTQYF
TRBV29-1,TRBJ2-3,TRBD2,14,-,TGCAGCCTTCGACTAGCGGGACCCACGAATACGCAGTATTTT,CSLRLAGPTNTQYF
TRBV14,TRBJ1-1,TRBD1,12,few,TGTGCCAGCAGTAGACAGGGGACTGAAGCTTTCTTT,CASSRQGTEAFF
TRBV25-1,TRBJ2-2,TRBD1,15,-,TGTGCCAGCAGTGCCGGGCAGGGGGCGTCCGGGGAGCTGTTTTTT,CASSAGQGASGELFF
TRBV5-1,TRBJ1-2,-,15,once,TGCGCCAGCAGCTTCGAGAGCGCAACTAACTATGGCTACACCTTC,CASSFESATNYGYTF
TRBV28,TRBJ1-5,-,12,-,TGTGCCAGCAGTTTCGGCAATCAGCCCCAGCATTTT,CASSFGNQPQHF
TRBV19,TRBJ2-6,TRBD2,19,once,TGTGCCAGTAGCAAAAGGACTAGCGGAAGTGGTTCTGGGGCCAACGTCCTGACTTTC,CASSKRTSGSGSGANVLTF
TRBV2,TRBJ2-7,-,13,-,TGTGCCAGCAGTGAACCCCTTCGGAGTGAGCAGTACTTC,CASSEPLRSEQYF
TRBV7-9,TRBJ1-2,-,15,-,TGTGCCAGCAGCTTAGGGGCTTCAGCTAACTATGGCTACACCTTC,CASSLGASANYGYTF
TRBV30,TRBJ2-7,-,14,-,TGTGCCTGGAAGAGCCCGGGAGTCCCCCACGAGCAGTACTTC,CAWKSPGVPHEQYF
TRBV4-2,TRBJ2-7,-,15,-,TGTGCCAGCAGCCAAGATATCGGCGGAAACTACGAGCAGTACTTC,CASSQDIGGNYEQYF
TRBV19,TRBJ2-7,-,16,-,TGTGCCAGTAGTCAAAACGGGGTCGGGTCGTCCTACGAGCAGTACTTC,CASSQNGVGSSYEQYF
TRBV18,TRBJ2-7,TRBD1,16,-,TGTGCCAGCTCACCAGGCCGGGACAGGGGGCAGGGCGAGCAGTACTTC,CASSPGRDRGQGEQYF
TRBV5-1,TRBJ2-3,TRBD1,17,-,TGCGCCAGCAGCCCCCAAGGGGGACAGGGTAGCACAGATACGCAGTATTTT,CASSPQGGQGSTDTQYF
TRBV2,TRBJ1-1,TRBD1,14,-,TGTGCCAGCAGTGCAGACAGGGGGGACACTGAAGCTTTCTTT,CASSADRGDTEAFF
TRBV6-5,TRBJ1-1,TRBD1,15,-,TGTGCCAGCAGTTACCGTTGGACAGGGGACACTGAAGCTTTCTTT,CASSYRWTGDTEAFF
TRBV6-5,TRBJ2-4,TRBD2,13,-,TGTGCCAGCAGTTACTCCGGACTAGCGGAGCCTCTCTTC,CASSYSGLAEPLF
TRBV5-6,TRBJ2-7,TRBD1,14,once,TGTGCCAGCAGCAAACGGACAGGGACCTACGAGCAGTACTTC,CASSKRTGTYEQYF
TRBV10-3,TRBJ1-6,-,13,few,TGTGCCATCAGTGAGTCGGAGGGGCCACCCCTCCACTTT,CAISESEGPPLHF
TRBV5-5,TRBJ1-5,-,13,-,TGTGCCAGCAGTTCTTATTCAGGGGCGCCCCAGCATTTT,CASSSYSGAPQHF
TRBV4-2,TRBJ2-6,TRBD1,21,-,TGTGCCAGCAGCCAAGACCCCAAATCCGGGACAGGGGACTCTGGGGCCAACGTCCTGACTTTC,CASSQDPKSGTGDSGANVLTF
TRBV11-2,TRBJ1-6,TRBD1,16,-,TGTGCCAGCAGCTTCCGCCGGGACAGGGTGCATTCACCCCTCCACTTT,CASSFRRDRVHSPLHF
TRBV2,TRBJ2-1,TRBD2,16,-,TGTGCCAGCAGTGAGCCCGGGGGGGGGTATTACAATGAGCAGTTCTTC,CASSEPGGGYYNEQFF
TRBV6-5,TRBJ1-2,TRBD1,15,-,TGTGCCAGCGCAGGGGGCAGGGATGAGCCCTATGGCTACACCTTC,CASAGGRDEPYGYTF
TRBV7-9,TRBJ2-7,TRBD1,15,-,TGTGCCAGCGGAGGCATTTCCCGGGACAGTTACGAGCAGTACTTC,CASGGISRDSYEQYF
TRBV23-1,TRBJ1-1,TRBD1,16,-,TGCGCCAGCAGTCAATCTTTGGCAGGGGGCGCATCTGAAGCTTTCTTT,CASSQSLAGGASEAFF
TRBV6-1,TRBJ2-7,-,15,-,TGTGCCAGCAGCGTGACGACAGTTAGCTCCTACGAGCAGTACTTC,CASSVTTVSSYEQYF
TRBV19,TRBJ2-3,-,16,-,TGTGCCAGTAGCGTGACGAGGGCCCTAAGCACAGATACGCAGTATTTT,CASSVTRALSTDTQYF
TRBV6-1,TRBJ1-2,TRBD1,14,few,TGTGCCAGCAGAGAGAGGGGACAGAAATATGGCTACACCTTC,CASRERGQKYGYTF
TRBV5-1,TRBJ2-4,-,15,-,TGCGCCAGCAGCGCTTCTTCGGTAGCCAAAAACATTCAGTACTTC,CASSASSVAKNIQYF